The present T cell receptor (beta chain) was sequenced within a study of OX40 agonist ivuxolimab in advanced cancers. Background for the entire study: Ivuxolimab was an agonistic, fully human IgG2 monoclonal antibody directed against OX40 (CD134), a costimulatory receptor. Intravenous ivuxolimab was administered to patients every 2 weeks at six dose levels: 0.01, 0.1, 0.3, 1.5, 3 and 10 mg/kg. The paper reports the monotherapy dose-escalation portion (N = 52 patients) of the phase I ivuxolimab trial. Prior anti-PD-1, anti-PD-L1 or anti-CTLA-4 therapy was permitted, and 30% to 45% of dose-escalation patients had received checkpoint inhibitors. Partial responses occurred in three dose-escalation patients: two with cutaneous melanoma and one with hepatocellular carcinoma. Peripheral TCRbeta sequencing aimed to test whether ivuxolimab altered TCR sequence diversity and caused clonal T-cell expansion. The dose-escalation cohort was roughly 83% male with a mean age of around 62 years, ranging from 23 to 79. Of the 50 to 55 patients in dose escalation, 19 had hepatocellular carcinoma, around 15 had melanoma, 9 had renal cell carcinoma and 9 had head and neck cancer. Broad study findings and their caveats: The antigen specificity of the peripheral T cells that underwent clonal expansion was not determined. Low levels of normalized T-cell clonal expansion were also seen in some nonresponding patients. On average, CD8+ T cells showed more expanded clones than CD4+ T cells after ivuxolimab. Partial responders in the 0.1-3.0 mg/kg groups had among the lowest normalized peripheral clonal expansion, especially among CD8+ T cells. At doses from 0.1 to 3.0 mg/kg, clonal expansion was seen in both CD4+ and CD8+ blood T cells between baseline and week 6.

This clone has only a few counts. Its antigen is currently not known. Base-call qualities are not available, and no considerably larger clone is one nucleotide away. CDR1 and CDR2, per the germline V gene, are SGHRS and YFSETQ. The CDR3 has 13 amino acids, counting the end cysteine and phenylalanine. Only the CDR3 region is kept as DNA, spanning 39 bases read in frame from base 1. Relative to germline, V is 4 bases shorter and J is 3 bases shorter, with 10 bases between their ends. Patients with autoimmune disease history or receiving systemic immunosuppression were excluded from the trial. Peripheral blood for TCR sequencing was collected from all dose cohorts at baseline, on cycle 4 day 1, and on cycle 7 day 1. The samples were drawn from a first-in-human, open-label, multicenter phase I dose-escalation trial of ivuxolimab. Adults with locally advanced or metastatic head and neck squamous cell, hepatocellular, melanoma or renal cell carcinoma were enrolled in the trial. Before TCR sequencing, CD4+ T cells and CD8+ T cells were sorted from peripheral blood as separate populations.

For sequencing of the TCRbeta CDR3 region, genomic DNA was extracted from the sorted cells. TCRbeta CDR3 regions were sequenced using the immunoSEQ Assay. TCRdb provides this immuneACCESS table in a form limited to in-frame rearrangements. Some clones are lacking; in checked studies, under half of them reflect an unresolved V gene, and why the rest are absent is not known. This sample comprises approximately 60,000 clones, around 83% of them detected only once. The ten biggest clones cover about 27% of the sample. The chain is made from TRBV5-1 and TRBJ1-2; no D segment can be confidently identified. This receptor was obtained from an adult with an advanced solid tumor such as melanoma, head and neck, liver or kidney cancer. This sample comprised CD4+ or CD8+ T cells sorted from blood, obtained in a trial of the OX40 agonist ivuxolimab. CDR3 protein: CASSPDGDYGYTF. The nucleotides are TGCGCCAGCAGCCCGGACGGAGACTATGGCTACACCTTC. The full variable domain, with segments outside the CDR3 supplied by the reference TRBV5-1 and TRBJ1-2 proteins, appears as KAGVTQTPRYLIKTRGQQVTLSCSPISGHRSVSWYQQTPGQGLQFLFEYFSETQRNKGNFPGRFSGRQFSNSRSEMNVSTLELGDSALYLCASSPDGDYGYTFGSGTRLTVV.